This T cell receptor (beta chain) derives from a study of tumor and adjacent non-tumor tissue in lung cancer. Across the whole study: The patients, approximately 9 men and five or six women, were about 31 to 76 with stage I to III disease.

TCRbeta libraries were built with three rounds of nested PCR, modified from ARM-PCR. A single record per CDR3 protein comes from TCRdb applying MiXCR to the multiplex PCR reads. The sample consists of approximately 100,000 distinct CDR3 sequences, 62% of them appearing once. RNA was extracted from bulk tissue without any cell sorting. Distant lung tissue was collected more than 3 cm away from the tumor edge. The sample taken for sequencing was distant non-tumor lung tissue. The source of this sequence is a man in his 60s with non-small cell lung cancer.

The CDR3 DNA is TGTGCCAGCAGTTCCTCAGGGTGGGAATACCATGAGCAGTTCTTC. This codes for CASSSSGWEYHEQFF. V usage is TRBV6-6 and J usage is TRBJ2-1, with D possibly being TRBD1 (5 bases). This CDR3 is built from 15 residues. The germline V gene encodes CDR1 MNHNY and CDR2 SVGAGI (reference sequence). V gave up 4 bases and J gave up 8 bases, with 18 bases separating them.